The 4 T cell receptor beta chains reported below all come from one sample, sequenced in a study of T cell repertoires in ileal Crohn's disease (dated by TCRdb to 2018 to 2020). Receptors were amplified or captured by the immunoSEQ multiplex PCR assay. Here the immuneACCESS table is served through TCRdb, limited to in-frame sequences with V and J called. Missing clones are a known gap in these copies; in checked studies unresolved V genes cover under half, and the rest lacks a known reason. This sample is represented by approximately 16,000 clones; 60% to 85% of them were singletons. The top ten hold approximately 4% of the sample. This sample's time point label indicates: neoterminal ileum biopsy at postoperative endoscopy, about 6 months after surgery. Sequencing used ileal tissue. All receptors come from an adult with Crohn's disease.

The J gene is TRBJ2-1, the V gene TRBV9; 9 nucleotides agree with TRBD2. V shed 4 bases, J shed 9 bases, and the junction held 14 bases outside the gene matches. The CDR3 is 16 amino acids. CDR1 and CDR2 (germline): SGDLS, YYNGEE. The CDR3 reads CASSPMSAGTSSEQFF. The CDR3 region has the DNA TGTGCCAGCAGCCCTATGTCCGCCGGGACTAGCAGTGAGCAGTTCTTC. The entire variable domain, with the rest obtained from reference TRBV9 and TRBJ2-1, is as follows: DSGVTQTPKHLITATGQRVTLRCSPRSGDLSVYWYQQSLDQGLQFLIQYYNGEERAKGNILERFSAQQFPDLHSELNLSSLELGDSALYFCASSPMSAGTSSEQFFGPGTRLTVL.

J is TRBJ1-2 and V is TRBV7-2, with unresolved D. Trimming stripped 1 base from V and 7 bases from J, with 10 bases between. Germline V gene sequence: CDR1 SGHTA, CDR2 FQGNSA. This CDR3 spans 13 amino acids. The CDR3 nucleotides read TGTGCCAGCAGCTTAGACGGTAGACGTGGCTACACCTTC. Translation: CASSLDGRRGYTF.

DNA for the CDR3: TGCGCCAGCAGCCTTATCACCCCACGGTCCGTCGGGGGCTACACCTTC. It yields the protein CASSLITPRSVGGYTF. The chain combines TRBV5-1 with TRBJ1-2, with D uncertain. The CDR3 has 16 amino acids. The V gene lost 4 bases and the J gene lost 8 bases, with 24 bases spanning the gap. Germline CDR1 reads SGHRS; CDR2 reads YFSETQ.

This clone turned up a few times. This sequence joins TRBV4-1 and TRBJ1-2; no clear D gene. The V and J ends lost 4 bases and 3 bases respectively, with 12 bases between them. Germline V gene data show CDR1 as MGHRA and CDR2 as YSYEKL. The CDR3 has 14 amino acids. The CDR3 coding sequence is TGCGCCAGCAGCCTTACGGACCGATACTATGGCTACACCTTC. Amino acids: CASSLTDRYYGYTF.